The T cell receptor (beta chain) under discussion was sequenced for a study of cytomegalovirus exposure and HLA in healthy donors. Whole-study findings and limits: Most likely, a cluster of highly shared sequence variants arose as a sequencing artifact. Investigators reported more than 150 TCR beta chains as tied to cytomegalovirus.

On this clone: Its target is not known.

The donors, nominally healthy at sampling, likely had unrecorded immune exposures. Vbeta (60) and Jbeta (13) primers were used in the PCR. Sequenced by immunoSEQ multiplex PCR; TCRdb stores in-frame clones only, minus some. The table shows 150,000 or so clones, with about 70% occurring only once. This CDR3 region has 15 residues. V lost 2 bases to trimming and J lost 5 bases; unmatched junction nucleotides: 8. From germline, CDR1 is LNHDA and CDR2 SQIVND (reference sequence). This sequence originates from a man aged 18 to 35 in good health and CMV-seronegative. The rearrangement uses TRBV19 and TRBJ1-2; 7 nucleotides align to TRBD1. Sample: PBMCs. CDR3 sequence: CASSISSTGTYGYTF. The CDR3 region has the DNA TGTGCCAGTAGTATATCTTCGACAGGGACATATGGCTACACCTTC.